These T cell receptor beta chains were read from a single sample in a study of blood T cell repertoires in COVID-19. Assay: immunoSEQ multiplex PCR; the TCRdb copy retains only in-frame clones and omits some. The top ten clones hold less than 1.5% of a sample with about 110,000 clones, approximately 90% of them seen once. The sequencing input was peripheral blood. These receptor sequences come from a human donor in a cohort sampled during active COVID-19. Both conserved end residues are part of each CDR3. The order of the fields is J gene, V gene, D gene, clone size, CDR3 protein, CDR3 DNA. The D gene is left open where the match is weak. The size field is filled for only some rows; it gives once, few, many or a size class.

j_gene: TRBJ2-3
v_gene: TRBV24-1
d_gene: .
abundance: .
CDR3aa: CATSDRDSMGPTDTQYF
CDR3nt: TGTGCCACCAGTGACCGCGACAGTATGGGCCCCACAGATACGCAGTATTTT

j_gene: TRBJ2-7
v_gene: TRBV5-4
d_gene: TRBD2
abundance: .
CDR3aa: CASSLAMGGGASEQYF
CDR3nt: TGTGCCAGCAGCTTGGCGATGGGCGGGGGGGCCTCGGAGCAGTACTTC

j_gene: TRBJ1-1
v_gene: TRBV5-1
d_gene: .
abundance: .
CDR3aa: CASSFELNTEAFF
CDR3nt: TGCGCCAGCAGCTTTGAGCTTAACACTGAAGCTTTCTTT

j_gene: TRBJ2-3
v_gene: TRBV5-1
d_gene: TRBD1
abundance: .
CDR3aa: CASSFLTVGTGMSDTQYF
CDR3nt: TGCGCCAGCAGCTTCCTTACTGTCGGGACAGGGATGTCAGATACGCAGTATTTT

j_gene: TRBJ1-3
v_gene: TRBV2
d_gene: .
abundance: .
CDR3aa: CASRMDLGDTIYF
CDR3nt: TGTGCCAGCAGGATGGACCTCGGGGACACCATATATTTT

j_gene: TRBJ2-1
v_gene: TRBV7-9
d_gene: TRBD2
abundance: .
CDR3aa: CASSLGGLAGIEQFF
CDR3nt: TGTGCCAGCAGCTTAGGGGGACTAGCGGGGATAGAGCAGTTCTTC

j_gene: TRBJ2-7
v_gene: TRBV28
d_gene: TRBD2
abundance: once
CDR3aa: CASSLFSSGSREQYF
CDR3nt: TGTGCCAGCAGTTTGTTCTCTAGCGGGAGTCGCGAGCAGTACTTC

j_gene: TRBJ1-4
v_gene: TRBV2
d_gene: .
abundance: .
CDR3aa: CASSLIGANEKLFF
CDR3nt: TGTGCCAGCAGCTTGATCGGGGCTAATGAAAAACTGTTTTTT

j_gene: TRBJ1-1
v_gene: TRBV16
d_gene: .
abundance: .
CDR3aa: CASSQQGGNTEAFF
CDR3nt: TGTGCCAGCAGCCAACAGGGAGGGAACACTGAAGCTTTCTTT

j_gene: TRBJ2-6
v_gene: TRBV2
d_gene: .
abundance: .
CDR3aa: CASTGGASSGANVLTF
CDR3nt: TGTGCCAGCACGGGGGGCGCGAGCTCTGGGGCCAACGTCCTGACTTTC

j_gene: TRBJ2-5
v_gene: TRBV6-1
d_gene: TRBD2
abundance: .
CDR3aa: CASSEEGTKQETQYF
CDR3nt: TGTGCCAGCAGTGAAGAGGGGACTAAACAAGAGACCCAGTACTTC

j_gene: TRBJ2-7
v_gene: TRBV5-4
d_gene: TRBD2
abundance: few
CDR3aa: CASSREGRFQEQYF
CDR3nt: TGTGCCAGCAGCCGGGAGGGCCGGTTTCAGGAGCAGTACTTC

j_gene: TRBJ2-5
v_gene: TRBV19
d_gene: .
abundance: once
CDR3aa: CASSIGQKETQYF
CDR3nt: TGTGCCAGTAGCATTGGACAGAAAGAGACCCAGTACTTC

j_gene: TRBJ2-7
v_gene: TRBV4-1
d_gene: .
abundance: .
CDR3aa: CASSQGLGTLDYEQYF
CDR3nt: TGCGCCAGCAGCCAAGGACTGGGGACACTGGATTACGAGCAGTACTTC

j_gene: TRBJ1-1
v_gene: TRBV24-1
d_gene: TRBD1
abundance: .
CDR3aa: CATSDLETGFALNTEAFF
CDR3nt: TGTGCCACCAGTGATTTAGAGACAGGGTTTGCCTTGAACACTGAAGCTTTCTTT

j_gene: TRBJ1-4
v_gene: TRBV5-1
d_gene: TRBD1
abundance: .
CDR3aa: CASSLGRGTGANEKLFF
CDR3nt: TGCGCCAGCAGCTTGGGACGAGGGACAGGCGCTAATGAAAAACTGTTTTTT

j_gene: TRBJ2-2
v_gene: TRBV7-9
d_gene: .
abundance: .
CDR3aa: CASSLRGNTGELFF
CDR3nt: TGTGCCAGCAGCTTACGGGGGAACACCGGGGAGCTGTTTTTT

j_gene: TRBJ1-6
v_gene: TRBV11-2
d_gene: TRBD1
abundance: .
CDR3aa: CASSLSTGWNSPLHF
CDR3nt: TGTGCCAGCAGCTTGTCGACAGGGTGGAATTCACCCCTCCACTTT

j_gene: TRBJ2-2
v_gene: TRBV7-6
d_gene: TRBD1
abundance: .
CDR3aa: CASSRSGQGTGELFF
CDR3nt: TGTGCCAGCAGCCGATCGGGACAGGGGACCGGGGAGCTGTTTTTT

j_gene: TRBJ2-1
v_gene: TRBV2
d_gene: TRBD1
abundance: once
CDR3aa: CASSDRDRGPYDEQFF
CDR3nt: TGTGCCAGCAGTGACCGGGACAGGGGGCCATACGATGAGCAGTTCTTC

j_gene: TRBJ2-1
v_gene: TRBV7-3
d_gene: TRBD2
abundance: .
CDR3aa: CASSPIAGARNEQFF
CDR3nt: TGTGCCAGCAGCCCCATAGCGGGGGCTAGGAATGAGCAGTTCTTC

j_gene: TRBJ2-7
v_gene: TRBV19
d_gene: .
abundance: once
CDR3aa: CASSIGASEQYF
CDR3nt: TGTGCCAGTAGTATTGGGGCGAGCGAGCAGTACTTC

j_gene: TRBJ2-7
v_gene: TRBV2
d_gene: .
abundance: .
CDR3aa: CASLPGVNSYEQYF
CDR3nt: TGTGCCAGCCTTCCGGGGGTAAACTCCTACGAGCAGTACTTC

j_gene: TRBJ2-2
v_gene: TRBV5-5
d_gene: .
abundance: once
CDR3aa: CASSWTFRTANTGELFF
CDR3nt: TGTGCCAGCAGCTGGACGTTTCGGACAGCCAACACCGGGGAGCTGTTTTTT

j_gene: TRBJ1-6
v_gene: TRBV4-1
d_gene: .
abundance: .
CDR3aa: CASSQVIGAWSPLHF
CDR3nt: TGCGCCAGCAGCCAAGTAATAGGGGCCTGGTCACCCCTCCACTTT

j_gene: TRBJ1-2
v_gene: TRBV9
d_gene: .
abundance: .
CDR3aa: CASSVSEGKSYGYTF
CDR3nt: TGTGCCAGCAGCGTATCGGAGGGAAAGTCCTATGGCTACACCTTC

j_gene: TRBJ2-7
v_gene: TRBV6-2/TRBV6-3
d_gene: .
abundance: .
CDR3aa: CASSPRAEQYF
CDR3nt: TGTGCCAGCAGTCCCCGAGCTGAGCAGTACTTC

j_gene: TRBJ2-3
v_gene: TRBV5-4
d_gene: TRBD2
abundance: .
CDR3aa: CASSRGGVIDTQYF
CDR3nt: TGTGCCAGCAGCCGGGGGGGGGTTATAGATACGCAGTATTTT

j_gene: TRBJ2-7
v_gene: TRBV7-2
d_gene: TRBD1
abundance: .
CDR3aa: CAIQGDHAYEQYF
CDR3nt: TGTGCCATACAGGGGGACCACGCCTACGAGCAGTACTTC

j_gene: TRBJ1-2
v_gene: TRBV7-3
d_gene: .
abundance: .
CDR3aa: CASSPDGGSGRASGYTF
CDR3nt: TGTGCCAGCAGCCCCGACGGGGGTTCAGGGCGCGCGTCTGGCTACACCTTC

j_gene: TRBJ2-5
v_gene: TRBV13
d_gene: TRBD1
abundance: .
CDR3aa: CASADRGKETQYF
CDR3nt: TGTGCCAGCGCGGACAGGGGAAAAGAGACCCAGTACTTC

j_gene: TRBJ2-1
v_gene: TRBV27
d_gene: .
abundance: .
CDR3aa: CASRLQGRNEQFF
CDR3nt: TGTGCCAGCAGACTACAGGGAAGGAATGAGCAGTTCTTC

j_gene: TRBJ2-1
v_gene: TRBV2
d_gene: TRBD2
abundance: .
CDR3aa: CASSSRLLAGRTGEQFF
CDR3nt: TGTGCCAGCAGTTCACGACTACTAGCGGGGCGTACAGGTGAGCAGTTCTTC

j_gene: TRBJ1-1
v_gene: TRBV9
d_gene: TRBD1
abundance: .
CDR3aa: CASSDRGDLNTEAFF
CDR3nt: TGTGCCAGCAGCGACAGGGGCGACTTGAACACTGAAGCTTTCTTT

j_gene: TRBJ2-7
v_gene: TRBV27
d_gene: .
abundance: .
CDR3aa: CASVQGQDNEQYF
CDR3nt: TGTGCCAGCGTTCAAGGGCAGGACAACGAGCAGTACTTC

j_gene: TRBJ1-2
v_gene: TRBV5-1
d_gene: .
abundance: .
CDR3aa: CASSLNGNYGYTF
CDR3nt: TGCGCCAGCAGCCTGAACGGGAACTATGGCTACACCTTC

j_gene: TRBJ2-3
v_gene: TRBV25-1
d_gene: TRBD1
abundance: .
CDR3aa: CASRDRGRDTQYF
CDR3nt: TGTGCCAGCAGGGACAGGGGGCGAGATACGCAGTATTTT

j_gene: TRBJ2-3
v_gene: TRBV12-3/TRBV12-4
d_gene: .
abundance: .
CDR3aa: CASSPGTDTQYF
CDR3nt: TGTGCCAGCAGCCCAGGCACGGATACGCAGTATTTT

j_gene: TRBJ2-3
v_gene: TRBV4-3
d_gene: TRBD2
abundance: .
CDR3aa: CASSQDILGEREDTDTQYF
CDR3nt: TGCGCCAGCAGCCAAGATATCCTTGGTGAGCGGGAGGACACAGATACGCAGTATTTT

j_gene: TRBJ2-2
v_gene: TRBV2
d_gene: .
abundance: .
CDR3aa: CASQGRAYTGELFF
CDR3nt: TGTGCCAGCCAGGGGAGGGCTTACACCGGGGAGCTGTTTTTT